The 6 T cell receptor beta chains in this list originate from one sample, sequenced in a study of PD-1 blockade in classical Hodgkin lymphoma. As for time point: cycle 4 day 1 (C4D1), after 6 weeks of nivolumab. Every patient relapsed after autologous stem cell transplantation, and brentuximab vedotin exposure varied. Produced via immunoSEQ multiplex PCR; TCRdb's table is partial and in-frame only. The sample consists of about 41,000 clones, roughly 69% of them appearing once. This specimen was peripheral blood mononuclear cells (PBMCs), taken before the fourth cycle of nivolumab. The receptors stem from a human donor with classical Hodgkin lymphoma.

CDR3 region: CASSLVPGNTEAFF. Written as DNA, the CDR3 is TGTGCCAGCAGCTTAGTTCCTGGGAACACTGAAGCTTTCTTT. The rearrangement uses TRBV13 and TRBJ1-1; D unresolved. This CDR3 is built from 14 residues. V lost 1 base to trimming and J lost 1 base, with 7 bases between them. Germline CDR1 and CDR2: PRHDT and FYEKMQ (reference sequence).

In this sample, this clone turned up a few times. The chain couples TRBV7-3 to TRBJ1-2; 8 bases align to TRBD1. V gave up 0 bases and J gave up 0 bases; unmatched junction bases: 21. This CDR3 spans 22 amino acids. CDR1 is SGHTA, CDR2 FQGTGA, per germline. This CDR3 reads CASSLTILDIETGERANYGYTF. The CDR3 nucleotides read TGTGCCAGCAGCTTAACAATATTGGATATCGAGACAGGGGAGAGGGCTAACTATGGCTACACCTTC.

The chain has TRBV5-1 and TRBJ2-7; tentative D call: TRBD1 (6 bases). The CDR3 covers 14 residues. CDR1 is SGHRS and CDR2 is YFSETQ in the germline V gene. The V end was cut by 5 bases, the J end by 2 bases, with 14 bases between. The CDR3 is CASRYERGTYEQYF. The CDR3 coding sequence is TGCGCCAGCAGATACGAGAGGGGGACCTACGAGCAGTACTTC.

The gene calls are TRBV12-5 and TRBJ1-1, with D possibly TRBD1 on 6 matching bases. The CDR3 runs to 16 residues. V lost 2 bases, J lost 3 bases, and 16 bases lay in between. Germline V gene lookup returns CDR1 LGHNT and CDR2 FRNRAP. The CDR3 region has the DNA TGTGCTAGTGGTTTGATATCTGGACAGTCCTACACTGAAGCTTTCTTT. As protein: CASGLISGQSYTEAFF.

This clone is categorized as medium-sized. This chain connects TRBV4-3 to TRBJ2-7; D might be TRBD1 (6 bases). The germline V gene has CDR1 LGHNA and CDR2 YSLEER. Trimming removed 1 base at V and 6 bases at J, with 7 bases between. The CDR3 is made up of 12 amino acids. The CDR3 nucleotides read TGCGCCAGCAGCCAAGGCAGGGGCGAGCAGTACTTC. This gives the protein CASSQGRGEQYF.

The chain has TRBV25-1 and TRBJ1-2, with D perhaps TRBD1 (5 bases). CDR3 length equals 14 residues. Germline CDR1 and CDR2: MGHDK and SYGVNS. The ends were cut back, 1 base at V and 5 bases at J, with 11 bases in the middle. This chain's CDR3 is CASSEWGTEYGYTF. CDR3 nucleotide sequence: TGTGCCAGCAGTGAATGGGGGACGGAATATGGCTACACCTTC.